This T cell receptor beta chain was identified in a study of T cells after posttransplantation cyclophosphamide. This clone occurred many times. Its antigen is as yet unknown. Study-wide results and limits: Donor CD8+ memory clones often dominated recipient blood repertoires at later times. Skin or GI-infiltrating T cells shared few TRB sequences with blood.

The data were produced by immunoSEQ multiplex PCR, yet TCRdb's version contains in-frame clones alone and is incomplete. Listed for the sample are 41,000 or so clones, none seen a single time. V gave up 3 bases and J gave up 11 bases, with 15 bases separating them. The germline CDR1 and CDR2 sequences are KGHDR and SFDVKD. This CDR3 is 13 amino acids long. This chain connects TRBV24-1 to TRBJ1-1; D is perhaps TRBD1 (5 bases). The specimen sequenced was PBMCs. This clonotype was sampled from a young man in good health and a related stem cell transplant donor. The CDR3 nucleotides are TGTGCCACCAGTGATCCCCTCTCGGGGGGGGCTTTCTTT. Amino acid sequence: CATSDPLSGGAFF.